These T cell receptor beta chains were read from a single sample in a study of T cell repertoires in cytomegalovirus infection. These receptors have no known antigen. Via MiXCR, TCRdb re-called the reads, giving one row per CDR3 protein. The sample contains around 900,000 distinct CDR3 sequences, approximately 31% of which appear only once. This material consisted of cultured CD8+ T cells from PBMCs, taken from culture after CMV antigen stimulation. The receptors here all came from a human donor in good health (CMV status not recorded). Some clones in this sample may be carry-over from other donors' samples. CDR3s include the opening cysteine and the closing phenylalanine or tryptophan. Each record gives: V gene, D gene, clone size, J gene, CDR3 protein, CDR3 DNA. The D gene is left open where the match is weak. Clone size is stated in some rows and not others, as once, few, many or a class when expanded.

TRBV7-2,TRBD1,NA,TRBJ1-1,CASSPSTGSTEAFF,TGTGCCAGCAGCCCCTCGACAGGGTCCACTGAAGCTTTCTTT
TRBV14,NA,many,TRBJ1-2,CASSQDSGDGYGYTF,TGTGCCAGCAGCCAAGATTCGGGGGACGGCTATGGCTACACCTTC
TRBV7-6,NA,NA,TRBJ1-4,CASSSHRGEKLFF,TGTGCCAGCAGCTCGCATCGTGGTGAAAAACTGTTTTTT
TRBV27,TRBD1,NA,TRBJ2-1,CASSWDRSNNEQFF,TGTGCCAGCAGTTGGGACAGGAGCAACAATGAGCAGTTCTTC
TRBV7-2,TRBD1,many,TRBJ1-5,CASSPRTGVNQPQHF,TGTGCCAGCAGCCCCCGGACAGGGGTAAATCAGCCCCAGCATTTT
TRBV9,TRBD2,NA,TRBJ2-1,CASSVPTSGGPNEQFF,TGTGCCAGCAGCGTCCCCACTAGCGGGGGGCCTAATGAGCAGTTCTTC
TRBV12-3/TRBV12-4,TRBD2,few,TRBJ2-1,CASSLVLAEAEQFF,TGTGCCAGCAGTTTAGTACTAGCGGAGGCTGAGCAGTTCTTC
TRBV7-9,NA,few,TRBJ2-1,CASSFDLRPGPGDNEQFF,TGTGCCAGCAGCTTCGATCTACGTCCGGGACCAGGGGACAATGAGCAGTTCTTC
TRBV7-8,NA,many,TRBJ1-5,CASSPGVLNQPQHF,TGTGCCAGCAGTCCAGGGGTCCTCAATCAGCCCCAGCATTTT
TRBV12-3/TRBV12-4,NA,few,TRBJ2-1,CASCNWGNEQFF,TGTGCCAGCTGCAACTGGGGCAATGAGCAGTTCTTC
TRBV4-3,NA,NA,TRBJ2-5,CASSQDTGPQETQYF,TGCGCCAGCAGCCAAGATACAGGCCCCCAAGAGACCCAGTACTTC
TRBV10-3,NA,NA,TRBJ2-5,CAISHRGRGDQETQYF,TGTGCCATCAGTCACCGGGGCAGGGGAGACCAAGAGACCCAGTACTTC
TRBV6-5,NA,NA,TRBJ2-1,CASSYRPGSPSPYNEQFF,TGTGCCAGCAGTTACCGCCCTGGTAGCCCCTCTCCCTACAATGAGCAGTTCTTC
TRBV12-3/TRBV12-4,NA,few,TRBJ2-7,CASSFDSLYEQYF,TGTGCCAGCAGTTTCGACAGTCTTTACGAGCAGTACTTC
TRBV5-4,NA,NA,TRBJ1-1,CASLPDIGTEAFF,TGTGCCAGCCTCCCTGACATAGGGACTGAAGCTTTCTTT
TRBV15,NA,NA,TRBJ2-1,CATTSAGWDEQFF,TGTGCCACCACGTCGGCGGGCTGGGATGAGCAGTTCTTC
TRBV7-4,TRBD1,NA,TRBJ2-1,CASSPRTGTVYNEQFF,TGTGCCAGCAGCCCACGTACCGGGACAGTCTACAATGAGCAGTTCTTC
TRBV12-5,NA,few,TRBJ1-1,CASGLSVRDTEAFF,TGTGCTAGTGGTTTAAGTGTTAGGGACACTGAAGCTTTCTTT
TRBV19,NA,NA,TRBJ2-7,CASSIRIQHYEQYF,TGTGCCAGTAGTATAAGGATCCAGCACTACGAGCAGTACTTC
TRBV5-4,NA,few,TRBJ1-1,CASSLRGAGEAFF,TGTGCCAGCAGCTTGAGAGGGGCCGGTGAAGCTTTCTTT
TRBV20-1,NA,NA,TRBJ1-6,CSARVPRDSRNSPLHF,TGCAGTGCTAGGGTGCCTCGGGACTCCCGTAATTCTCCCCTCCACTTT
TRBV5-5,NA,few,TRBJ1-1,CASSPGGTVEAFF,TGTGCCAGCAGCCCCGGAGGGACGGTTGAAGCTTTCTTT
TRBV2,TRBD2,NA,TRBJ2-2,CATGQRRGIGELFF,TGTGCCACGGGTCAAAGGCGGGGGATCGGGGAGCTGTTTTTT
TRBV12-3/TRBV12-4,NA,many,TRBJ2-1,CASSFITLNEQFF,TGTGCCAGCAGTTTTATCACCCTCAATGAGCAGTTCTTC
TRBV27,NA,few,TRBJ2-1,CASSSGLGGNEQFF,TGTGCCAGCAGTTCCGGGCTCGGCGGCAATGAGCAGTTCTTC
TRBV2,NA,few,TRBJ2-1,CASSGHSSYNEQFF,TGTGCCAGCAGTGGGCATAGCTCCTACAATGAGCAGTTCTTC
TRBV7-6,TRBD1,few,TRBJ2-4,CASSLSGQGFRMDIQYF,TGTGCCAGCAGCCTTTCGGGACAGGGATTTCGAATGGACATTCAGTACTTC
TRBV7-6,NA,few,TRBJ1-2,CASFSNPGDYGYTF,TGTGCCAGCTTTTCTAACCCAGGGGACTATGGCTACACCTTC
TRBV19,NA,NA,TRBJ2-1,CASSLTGLDYNEQFF,TGTGCCAGTAGTTTAACGGGGTTAGACTACAATGAGCAGTTCTTC
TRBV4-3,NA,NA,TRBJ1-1,CASSQDRGQFDTEAFF,TGCGCCAGCAGCCAAGATCGGGGACAATTTGACACTGAAGCTTTCTTT
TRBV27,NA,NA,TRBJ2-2,CASTISPTGELFF,TGTGCCAGCACCATTAGTCCCACCGGGGAGCTGTTTTTT
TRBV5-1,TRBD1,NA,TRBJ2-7,CASSWDPTGGDSYEQYF,TGCGCCAGCAGCTGGGACCCGACAGGGGGCGATTCCTACGAGCAGTACTTC
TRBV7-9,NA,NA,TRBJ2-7,CASSPRDTDYEQYF,TGTGCCAGCAGCCCCCGGGACACCGACTACGAGCAGTACTTC
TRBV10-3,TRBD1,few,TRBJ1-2,CAISQVLQGAAGGYTF,TGTGCCATCAGCCAGGTTCTACAGGGGGCCGCCGGCGGCTACACCTTC
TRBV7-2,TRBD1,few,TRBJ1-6,CASSLPGTAQRGDSPLHF,TGTGCCAGCAGCTTACCAGGGACAGCCCAAAGGGGCGATTCACCCCTCCACTTT
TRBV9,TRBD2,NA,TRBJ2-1,CASSPRSGAPNEQFF,TGTGCCAGCAGCCCCCGGAGCGGGGCGCCCAATGAGCAGTTCTTC
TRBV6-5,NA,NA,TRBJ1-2,CASSTGGADLGYTF,TGTGCCAGCAGCACCGGGGGAGCTGATCTTGGCTACACCTTC